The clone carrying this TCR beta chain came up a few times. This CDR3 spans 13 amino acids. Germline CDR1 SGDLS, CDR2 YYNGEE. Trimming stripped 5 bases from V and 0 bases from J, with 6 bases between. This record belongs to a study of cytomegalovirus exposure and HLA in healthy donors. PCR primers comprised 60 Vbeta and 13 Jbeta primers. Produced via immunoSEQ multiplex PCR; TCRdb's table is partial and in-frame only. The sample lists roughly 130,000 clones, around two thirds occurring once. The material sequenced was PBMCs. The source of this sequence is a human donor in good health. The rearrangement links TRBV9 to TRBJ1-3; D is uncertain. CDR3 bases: TGTGCCAGCAGGCCAGGCTCTGGAAACACCATATATTTT. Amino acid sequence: CASRPGSGNTIYF. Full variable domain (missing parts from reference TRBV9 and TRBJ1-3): DSGVTQTPKHLITATGQRVTLRCSPRSGDLSVYWYQQSLDQGLQFLIQYYNGEERAKGNILERFSAQQFPDLHSELNLSSLELGDSALYFCASRPGSGNTIYFGEGSWLTVV.